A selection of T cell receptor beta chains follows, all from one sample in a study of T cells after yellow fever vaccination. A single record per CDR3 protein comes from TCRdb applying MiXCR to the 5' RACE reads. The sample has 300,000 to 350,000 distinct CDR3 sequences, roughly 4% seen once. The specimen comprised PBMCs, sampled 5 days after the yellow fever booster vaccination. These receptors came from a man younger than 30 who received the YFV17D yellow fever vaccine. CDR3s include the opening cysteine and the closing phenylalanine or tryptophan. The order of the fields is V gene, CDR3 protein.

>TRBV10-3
CAISVLQGYNEQFF
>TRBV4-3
CASSRRIGEGYTF
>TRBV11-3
CASSLDSLGYNEQFF
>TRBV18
CASSPTALNTEAFF
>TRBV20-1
CSAREGLAYEQYF
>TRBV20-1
CSARGSEGGGTDTQYF
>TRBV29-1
CSDIQTHPTQYF
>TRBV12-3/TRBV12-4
CASSSPPGLGRMGGADTQYF
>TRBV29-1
CSGTSGGGNEQYF
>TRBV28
CASRLPAGRVNNEQFF
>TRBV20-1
CSARSTEQETQYF
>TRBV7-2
CASSLALWGNTEAFF
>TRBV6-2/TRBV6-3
CASRPYQGYNGYTF
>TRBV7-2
CASSYGQGLYNEQFF
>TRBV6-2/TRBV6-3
CASSWTGYTEAFF
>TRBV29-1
CSVAPETGELFF
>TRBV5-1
CATTSLAGGGNEQFF
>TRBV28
CASLSSGANVLTF
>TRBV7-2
CASSLRLAGGPATDTQYF
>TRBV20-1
CSARSIQGGETQYF
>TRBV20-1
CSAEQSSYNSPLHF
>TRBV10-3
CAISDPGQIYEQYF
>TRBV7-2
CASSLNQATRSDTQYF
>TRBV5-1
CASSLGAGGATDTQYF
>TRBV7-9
CASSFDSSNSPLHF
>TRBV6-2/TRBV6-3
CASIKALSRGQPQHF
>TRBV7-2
CASSLGTGRSYTF
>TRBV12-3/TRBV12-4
CASSLSPRGKETQYF
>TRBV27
CASEGTGGLGEQFF
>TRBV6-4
CASSELRLAAHTDTQYF
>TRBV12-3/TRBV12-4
CASKFEGQGRNQPQHF
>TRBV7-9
CASSFGLSMSSYNSPLHF
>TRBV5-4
CASSLERKHNSPLHF
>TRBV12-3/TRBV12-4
CASSFVGGVEQFF
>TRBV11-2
CASRLILERTEAFF
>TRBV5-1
CASSLYSGQGVPDTQYF
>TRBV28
CASRPAGLNNEQFF
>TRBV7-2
CASSLDLGRGTEAFF
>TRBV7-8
CASSAGTGVYSNQPQHF
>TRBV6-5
CASSSDRGASNQPQHF
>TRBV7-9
CASSPRGGTEQYF
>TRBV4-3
CASSPGTKWGTEAFF
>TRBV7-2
CASRPPSTVVLNYGYTF
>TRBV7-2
CASSEIRGLETQYF
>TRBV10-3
CAIRRTSGESSYNEQFF
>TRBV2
CASTLVGNSNNEQFF
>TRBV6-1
CASSETGGIRYEGGYTF
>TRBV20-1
CSAPDPIGGTEAFF
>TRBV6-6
CASSFVWQGALIYEQYF
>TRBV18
CASSPRWAGIYNEQFF
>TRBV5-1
CASRSPGGEGTDTQYF
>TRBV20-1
CSARLGGSGRGYTF
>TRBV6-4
CASSDSNSEANYGYTF
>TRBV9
CASSGWETDTQYF
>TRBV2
CASRKGPNTGELFF
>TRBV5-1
CASSETGLLDTEAFF
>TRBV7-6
CASSNPPDTANYGYTF
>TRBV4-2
CASSQEVLGGNTGELFF
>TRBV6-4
CASSDSKKGHSYNEQFF